The 5 T cell receptor beta chains reported below all come from one sample, sequenced in a study of shared clonotypes between healthy human individuals. Sequencing used immunoSEQ multiplex PCR; TCRdb keeps in-frame clones, though not all of them. The data show hundreds of thousands of clones, with about 80% seen just once and around 1.7% held by the top ten. The sequenced material came from memory CD4+ T cells sorted from blood. Documented subset: CD45RA-negative fraction. Every receptor here comes from a woman in her thirties in good health.

The chain has TRBV19 and TRBJ1-1; 9 bases fit TRBD1. Germline CDR1 LNHDA, CDR2 SQIVND (reference sequence). This CDR3 is 14 amino acids long. The V and J ends lost 7 bases and 4 bases, in that order; junction bases with no gene match: 7. The CDR3 region is CASKGQGLATEAFF. The CDR3 nucleotides read TGTGCCAGTAAGGGACAGGGTTTGGCCACTGAAGCTTTCTTT.

The chain combines TRBV10-3 with TRBJ2-5; TRBD1 matches at 10 bases. Looked up from germline, CDR1 is ENHRY and CDR2 is SYGVKD. This CDR3 comprises 15 residues. The trim removed 5 bases at V and 2 bases at J, leaving 5 bases unmatched. The CDR3: CAISLGGQGQETQYF. The CDR3 DNA reads as TGTGCCATCAGTTTGGGGGGACAGGGGCAAGAGACCCAGTACTTC.

The chain uses TRBV30 and TRBJ2-1; D is possibly TRBD2 (6 bases). Germline V gene lookup returns CDR1 GTSNPN and CDR2 SVGIG (reference sequence). CDR3 size: 15 residues. Trimming removed 4 bases at V and 0 bases at J, with 13 bases between. CDR3 region: CAWTTAGSSYNEQFF. The CDR3 coding sequence is TGTGCCTGGACTACGGCGGGGAGCTCCTACAATGAGCAGTTCTTC.

This chain joins TRBV29-1 and TRBJ1-3; no definite D call. The CDR3 is 16 residues long. The V gene's germline CDR1 is SQVTM and CDR2 ANQGSEA. Trimming removed 6 bases from V and 0 bases from J, with 18 bases in between. The chain's CDR3 is CSVERSTARSGNTIYF. DNA of the CDR3: TGCAGCGTGGAACGAAGTACAGCCCGCTCTGGAAACACCATATATTTT.

This clone appeared once. V gene TRBV2 combines with J gene TRBJ2-2, with TRBD1 identical over 7 bases. Trimming at V came to 5 bases and at J to 4 bases, leaving 4 bases not matched to a gene. From germline, CDR1 is SNHLY and CDR2 FYNNEI. The CDR3 length is 14 residues. The CDR3 here is CASSPTGSTGELFF. The CDR3 DNA follows: TGTGCCAGCAGTCCGACAGGGTCCACCGGGGAGCTGTTTTTT.